This T cell receptor (beta chain) was obtained from a study of cytomegalovirus exposure and HLA in healthy donors. The CDR3 is made up of 17 amino acids. The germline V gene has CDR1 LGHNA and CDR2 YSLEER. With 0 bases clipped from V and 4 bases from J, the junction kept 8 bases outside the gene matches. Use of 60 Vbeta and 13 Jbeta primers characterized the PCR. The protocol was immunoSEQ multiplex PCR, while the TCRdb copy is restricted to in-frame clones and leaves out a portion. The data hold about 100,000 clones, with 65% to 80% observed a single time. The rearrangement uses TRBV4-3 and TRBJ2-5; 10 bases align to TRBD2. The receptor comes from a man aged 35-49 years in good health and CMV-seropositive. The sample comprised PBMCs. The CDR3 spells CASSQDQLAGVGETQYF. CDR3 sequence (DNA): TGCGCCAGCAGCCAAGATCAGCTAGCGGGAGTAGGAGAGACCCAGTACTTC.